This T cell receptor (beta chain) was recovered during a study of metastatic and nonmetastatic thyroid tumors. Nobody among the patients had been given any treatment before thyroid surgery. Germline-derived CDR1 and CDR2 are GTSNPN and SVGIG (reference sequence). The CDR3 sequence is 16 residues long. J was trimmed by 4 bases and V by 4 bases; bases with no gene match: 12. In the original analysis: Differences in CDR3 between clinicopathological groups were drawn on to build a classifier intended to discriminate distant-metastatic papillary thyroid cancer patients. TCRdb re-called clones via MiXCR from the PCR reads. Clone size and V and J calls follow TCRdb, not the original study. The data hold almost 5,500 clones, with 25% to 35% observed a single time.

The sample comprised adjacent normal tissue. This receptor was identified in a female donor with papillary thyroid cancer or a benign thyroid nodule (not recorded which). Some clones in this sample may be carry-over from other donors' samples. V usage is TRBV30 and J usage is TRBJ1-3; 8 nucleotides agree with TRBD1. The CDR3 is CAWTLGRGQSGNTIYF. CDR3 nucleotide sequence: TGTGCCTGGACGCTCGGCAGGGGGCAATCCGGAAACACCATATATTTT.